This TCR beta chain was found in a study of blood T cell repertoires in COVID-19. J was trimmed by 5 bases and V by 0 bases; bases with no gene match: 3. This CDR3 has 14 amino acids. Germline CDR1 SGDLS, CDR2 YYNGEE. Libraries were prepared by immunoSEQ multiplex PCR; TCRdb keeps only in-frame clonotypes and omits some of them. In the table there are roughly 360,000 clones, around 89% of which are singletons. The sequencing sample was made of PBMCs or T cells enriched from blood (not recorded which). V and J are TRBV9 and TRBJ2-7; 9 nucleotides agree with TRBD2. The TCR was taken from a woman aged 25 to 39 with acute COVID-19. CDR3 sequence (DNA): TGTGCCAGCAGCGTAGCGGCTAGCGGGGACGAGCAGTACTTC. Its translation is CASSVAASGDEQYF.